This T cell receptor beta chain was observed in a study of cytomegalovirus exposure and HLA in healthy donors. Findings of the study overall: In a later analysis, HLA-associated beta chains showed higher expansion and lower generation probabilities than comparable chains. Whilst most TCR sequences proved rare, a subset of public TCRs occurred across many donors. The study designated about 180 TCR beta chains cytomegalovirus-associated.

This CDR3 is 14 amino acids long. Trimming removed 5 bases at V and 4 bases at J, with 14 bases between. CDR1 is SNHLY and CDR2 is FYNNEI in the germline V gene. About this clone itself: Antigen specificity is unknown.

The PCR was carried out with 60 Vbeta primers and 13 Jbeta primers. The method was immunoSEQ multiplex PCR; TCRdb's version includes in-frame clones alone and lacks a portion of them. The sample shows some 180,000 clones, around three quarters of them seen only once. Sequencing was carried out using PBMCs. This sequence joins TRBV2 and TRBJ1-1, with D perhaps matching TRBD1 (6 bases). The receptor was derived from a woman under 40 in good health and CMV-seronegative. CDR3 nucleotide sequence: TGTGCCAGCAGTAGGCAGGGGATGAGCACTGAAGCTTTCTTT. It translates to CASSRQGMSTEAFF.